What follows describes a single TCR beta chain. The antigen is unknown. The sample carries other DNA sequences with the same CDR3. This record belongs to a study of T cell responses to AZD1222 COVID-19 vaccine. The study's findings and limits: It was only after the peak T cell response that any repertoires were sampled. Regions 160-218 and 743-854 dominated among vaccine-associated CD4 TCRs spanning spike.

Second-dose timings of about 4 or about 12 weeks were pooled. Trimming stripped 3 bases from V and 0 bases from J, with 3 bases between. The CDR3 extends over 13 amino acids. The table came from immunoSEQ multiplex PCR; TCRdb's copy has only in-frame clones and leaves some out. The table records about 140,000 clones, about 92% of them present only once. This clonotype was obtained from an adult who received the AZD1222 COVID-19 vaccine. This chain joins TRBV12-3 or TRBV12-4 and TRBJ1-5; D unclear. Sequencing was performed on peripheral blood, taken 28 days after the second AZD1222 dose. The CDR3 reads CASSFDSNQPQHF. The CDR3 DNA is TGTGCCAGCAGTTTCGATAGCAATCAGCCCCAGCATTTT.